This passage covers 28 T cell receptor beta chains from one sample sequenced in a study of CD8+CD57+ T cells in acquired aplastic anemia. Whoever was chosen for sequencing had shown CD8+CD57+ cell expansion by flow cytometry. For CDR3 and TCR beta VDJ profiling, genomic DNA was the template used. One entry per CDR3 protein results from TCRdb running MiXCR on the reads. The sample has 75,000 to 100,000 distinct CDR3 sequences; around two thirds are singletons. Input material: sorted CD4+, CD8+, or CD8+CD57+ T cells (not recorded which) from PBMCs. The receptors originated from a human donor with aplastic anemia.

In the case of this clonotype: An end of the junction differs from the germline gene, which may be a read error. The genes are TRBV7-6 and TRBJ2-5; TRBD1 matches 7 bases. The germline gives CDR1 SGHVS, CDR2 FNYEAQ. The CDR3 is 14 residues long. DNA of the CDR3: TGTGCTAGCAGCACCAGACAGGGAAAAGAGACCCAGTACTTC. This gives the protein CASSTRQGKETQYF.

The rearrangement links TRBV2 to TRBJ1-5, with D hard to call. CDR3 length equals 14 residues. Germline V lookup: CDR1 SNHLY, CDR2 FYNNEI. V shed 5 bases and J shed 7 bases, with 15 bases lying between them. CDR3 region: CASSPRGGFQPQHF. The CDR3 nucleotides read TGTGCCAGCAGTCCCCGGGGAGGTTTCCAGCCCCAGCATTTT.

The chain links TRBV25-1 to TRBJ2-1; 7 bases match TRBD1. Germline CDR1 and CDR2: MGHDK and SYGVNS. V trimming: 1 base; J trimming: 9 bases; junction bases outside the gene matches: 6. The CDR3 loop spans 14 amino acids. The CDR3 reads CASSELTAGGEQFF. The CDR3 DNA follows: TGTGCCAGCAGTGAATTGACCGCAGGGGGTGAGCAGTTCTTC.

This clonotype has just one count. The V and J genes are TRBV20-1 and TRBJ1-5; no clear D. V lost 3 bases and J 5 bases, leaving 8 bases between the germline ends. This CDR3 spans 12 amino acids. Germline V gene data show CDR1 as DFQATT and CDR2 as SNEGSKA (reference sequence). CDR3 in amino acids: CSARVADQPQHF. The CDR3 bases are TGCAGTGCTAGGGTCGCGGATCAGCCCCAGCATTTT.

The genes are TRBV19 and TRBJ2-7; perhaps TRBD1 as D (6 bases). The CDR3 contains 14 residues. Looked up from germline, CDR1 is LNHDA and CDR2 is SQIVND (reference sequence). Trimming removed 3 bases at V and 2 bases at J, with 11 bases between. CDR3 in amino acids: CASSMTGTPYEQYF. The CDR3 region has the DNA TGTGCCAGTAGTATGACAGGTACCCCCTACGAGCAGTACTTC.

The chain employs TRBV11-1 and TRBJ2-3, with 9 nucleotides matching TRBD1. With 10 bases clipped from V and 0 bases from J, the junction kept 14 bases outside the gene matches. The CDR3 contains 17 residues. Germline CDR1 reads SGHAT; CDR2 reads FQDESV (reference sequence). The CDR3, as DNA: TGTGCCACCCCTCCCAGGGGGACAGGGTTTAGCACAGATACGCAGTATTTT. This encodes CATPPRGTGFSTDTQYF.

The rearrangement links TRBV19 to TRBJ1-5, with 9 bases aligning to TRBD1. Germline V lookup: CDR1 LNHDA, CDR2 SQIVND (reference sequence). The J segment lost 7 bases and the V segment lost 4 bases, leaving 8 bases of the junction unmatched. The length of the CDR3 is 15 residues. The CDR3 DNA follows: TGTGCCAGTAGTAAACCTACAGGGGGCGGACAGCCCCAGCATTTT. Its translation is CASSKPTGGGQPQHF.

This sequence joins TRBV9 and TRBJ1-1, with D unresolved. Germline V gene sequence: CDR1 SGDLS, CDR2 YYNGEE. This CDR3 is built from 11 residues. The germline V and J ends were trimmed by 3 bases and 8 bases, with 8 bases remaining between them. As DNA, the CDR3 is TGTGCCAGCAGCGCCGTGACGGAAGCTTTCTTT. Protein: CASSAVTEAFF.

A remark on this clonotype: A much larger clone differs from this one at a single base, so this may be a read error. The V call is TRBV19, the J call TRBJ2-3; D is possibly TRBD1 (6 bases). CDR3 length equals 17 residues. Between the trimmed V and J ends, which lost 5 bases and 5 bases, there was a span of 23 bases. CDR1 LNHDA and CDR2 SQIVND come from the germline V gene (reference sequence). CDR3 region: CASSLRPGAGVLDTQYF. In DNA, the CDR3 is TGTGCCAGTAGTCTTCGACCCGGGGCAGGGGTTCTAGATACGCAGTATTTT.

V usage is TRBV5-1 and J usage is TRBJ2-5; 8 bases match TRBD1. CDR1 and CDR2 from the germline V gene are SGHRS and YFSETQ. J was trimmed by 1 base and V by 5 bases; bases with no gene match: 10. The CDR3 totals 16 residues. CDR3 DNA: TGCGCCAGCAGTGACCTATCCGGACAGGGCCAAGAGACCCAGTACTTC. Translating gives CASSDLSGQGQETQYF.

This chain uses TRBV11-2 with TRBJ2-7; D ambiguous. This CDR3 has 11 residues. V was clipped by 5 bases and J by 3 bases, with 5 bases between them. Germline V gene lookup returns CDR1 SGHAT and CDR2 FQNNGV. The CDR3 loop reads CASSQSYEQYF. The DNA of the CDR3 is TGTGCCAGCAGCCAAAGCTACGAGCAGTACTTC.

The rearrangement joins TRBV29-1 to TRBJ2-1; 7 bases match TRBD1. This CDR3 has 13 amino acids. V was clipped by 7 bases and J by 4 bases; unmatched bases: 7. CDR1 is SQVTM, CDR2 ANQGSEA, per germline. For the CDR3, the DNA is TGCAGCGGAGGACAGGACTTTTACAATGAGCAGTTCTTC. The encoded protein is CSGGQDFYNEQFF.

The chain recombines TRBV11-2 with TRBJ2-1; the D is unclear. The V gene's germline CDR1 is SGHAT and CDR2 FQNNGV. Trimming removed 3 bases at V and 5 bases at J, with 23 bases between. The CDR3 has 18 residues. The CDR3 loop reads CASSFPSLRPSTNNEQFF. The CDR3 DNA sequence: TGTGCCAGCAGCTTCCCGTCCCTACGACCTAGTACAAACAATGAGCAGTTCTTC.

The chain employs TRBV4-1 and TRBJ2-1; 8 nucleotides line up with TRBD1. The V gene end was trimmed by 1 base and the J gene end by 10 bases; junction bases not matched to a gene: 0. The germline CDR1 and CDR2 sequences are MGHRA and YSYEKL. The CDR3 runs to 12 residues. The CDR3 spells CASSQGTGEQFF. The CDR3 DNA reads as TGCGCCAGCAGCCAAGGGACAGGGGAGCAGTTCTTC.

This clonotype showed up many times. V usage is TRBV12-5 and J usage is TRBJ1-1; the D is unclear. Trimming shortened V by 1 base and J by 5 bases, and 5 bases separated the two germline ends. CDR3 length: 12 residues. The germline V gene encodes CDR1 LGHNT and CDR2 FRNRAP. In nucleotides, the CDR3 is TGTGCTAGTGGTTTGGACGGGACTGAAGCTTTCTTT. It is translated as CASGLDGTEAFF.

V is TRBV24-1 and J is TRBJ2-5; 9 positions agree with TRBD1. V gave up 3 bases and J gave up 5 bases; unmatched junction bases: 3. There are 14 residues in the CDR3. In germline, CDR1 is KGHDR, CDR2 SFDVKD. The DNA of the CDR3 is TGTGCCACCAGTGATGGGACAGGGCGGGAGACCCAGTACTTC. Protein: CATSDGTGRETQYF.

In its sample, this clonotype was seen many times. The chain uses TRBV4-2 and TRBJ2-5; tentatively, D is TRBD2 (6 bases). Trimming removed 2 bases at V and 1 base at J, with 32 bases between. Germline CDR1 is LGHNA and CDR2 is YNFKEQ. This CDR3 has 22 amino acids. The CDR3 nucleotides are TGTGCCAGCAGCCAATTTGGATCGGAATGGGACTCACCCTCCTCAGTCCAAGAGACCCAGTACTTC. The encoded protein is CASSQFGSEWDSPSSVQETQYF.

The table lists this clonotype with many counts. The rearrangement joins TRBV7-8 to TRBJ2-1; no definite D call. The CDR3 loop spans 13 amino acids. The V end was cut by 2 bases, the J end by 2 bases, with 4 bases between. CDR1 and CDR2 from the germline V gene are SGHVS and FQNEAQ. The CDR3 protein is CASSLPPYNEQFF. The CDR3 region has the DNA TGTGCCAGCAGCTTACCCCCCTACAATGAGCAGTTCTTC.

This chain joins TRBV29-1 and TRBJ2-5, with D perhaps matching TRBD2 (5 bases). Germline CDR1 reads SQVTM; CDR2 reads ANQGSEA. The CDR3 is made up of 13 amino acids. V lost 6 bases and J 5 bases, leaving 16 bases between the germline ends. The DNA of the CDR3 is TGCAGCGTGGTGGGAACTAGATACGAGACCCAGTACTTC. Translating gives CSVVGTRYETQYF.

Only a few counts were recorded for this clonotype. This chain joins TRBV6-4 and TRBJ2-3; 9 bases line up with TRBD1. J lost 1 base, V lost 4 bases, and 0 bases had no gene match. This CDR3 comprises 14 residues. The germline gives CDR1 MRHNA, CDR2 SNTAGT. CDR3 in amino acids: CASSGTGGTDTQYF. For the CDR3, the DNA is TGTGCCAGCAGTGGGACAGGGGGCACAGATACGCAGTATTTT.

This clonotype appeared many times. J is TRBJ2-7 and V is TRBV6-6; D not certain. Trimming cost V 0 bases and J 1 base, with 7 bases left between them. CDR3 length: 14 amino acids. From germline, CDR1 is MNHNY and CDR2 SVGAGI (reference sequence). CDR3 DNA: TGTGCCAGCAGTTACTCGGGCGAGTCCTACGAGCAGTACTTC. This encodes CASSYSGESYEQYF.

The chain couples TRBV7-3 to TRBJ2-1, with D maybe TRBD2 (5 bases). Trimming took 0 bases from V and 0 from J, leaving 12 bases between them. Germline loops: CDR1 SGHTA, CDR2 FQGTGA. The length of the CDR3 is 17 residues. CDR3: CASSLTDSLTSYNEQFF. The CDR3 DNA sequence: TGTGCCAGCAGCTTAACGGACTCCCTCACCTCCTACAATGAGCAGTTCTTC.

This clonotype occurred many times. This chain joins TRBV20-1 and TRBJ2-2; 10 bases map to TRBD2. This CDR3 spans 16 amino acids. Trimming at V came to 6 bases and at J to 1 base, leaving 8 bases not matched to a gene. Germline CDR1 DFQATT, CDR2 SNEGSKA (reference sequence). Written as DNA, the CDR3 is TGCAGTGCAAAGGCTAGCGGGGGCCGGAACACCGGGGAGCTGTTTTTT. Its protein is CSAKASGGRNTGELFF.

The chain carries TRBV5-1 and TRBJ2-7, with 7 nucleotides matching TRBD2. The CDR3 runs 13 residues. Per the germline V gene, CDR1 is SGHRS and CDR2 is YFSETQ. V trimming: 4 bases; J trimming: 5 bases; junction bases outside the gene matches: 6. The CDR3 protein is CASSAGLDDEQYF. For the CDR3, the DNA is TGCGCCAGCAGCGCAGGACTAGATGACGAGCAGTACTTC.

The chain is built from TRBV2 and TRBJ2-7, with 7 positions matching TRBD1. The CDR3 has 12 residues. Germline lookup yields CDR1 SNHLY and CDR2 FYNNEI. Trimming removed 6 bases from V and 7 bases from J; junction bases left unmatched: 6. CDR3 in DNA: TGTGCCAGCAGCGGACCGGGACAGGAGCAGTACTTC. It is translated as CASSGPGQEQYF. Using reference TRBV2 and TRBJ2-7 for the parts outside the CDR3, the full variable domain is EPEVTQTPSHQVTQMGQEVILRCVPISNHLYFYWYRQILGQKVEFLVSFYNNEISEKSEIFDDQFSVERPDGSNFTLKIRSTKLEDSAMYFCASSGPGQEQYFGPGTRLTVT.

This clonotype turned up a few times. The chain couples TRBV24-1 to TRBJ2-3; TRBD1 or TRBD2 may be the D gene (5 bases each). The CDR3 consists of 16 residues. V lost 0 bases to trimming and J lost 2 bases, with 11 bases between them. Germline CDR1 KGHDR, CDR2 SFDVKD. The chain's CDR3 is CATSDLPGRNTDTQYF. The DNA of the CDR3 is TGTGCCACCAGTGATTTGCCGGGGCGCAACACAGATACGCAGTATTTT.

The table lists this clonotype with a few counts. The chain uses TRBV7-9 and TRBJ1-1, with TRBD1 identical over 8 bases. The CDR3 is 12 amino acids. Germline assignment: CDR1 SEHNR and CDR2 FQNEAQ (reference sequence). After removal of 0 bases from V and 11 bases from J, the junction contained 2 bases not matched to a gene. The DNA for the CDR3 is TGTGCCAGCAGCTTAGCACAGGGGGAGGCTTTCTTT. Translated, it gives CASSLAQGEAFF. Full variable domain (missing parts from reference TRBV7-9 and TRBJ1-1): DTGVSQNPRHKITKRGQNVTFRCDPISEHNRLYWYRQTLGQGPEFLTYFQNEAQLEKSRLLSDRFSAERPKGSFSTLEIQRTEQGDSAMYLCASSLAQGEAFFGQGTRLTVV.

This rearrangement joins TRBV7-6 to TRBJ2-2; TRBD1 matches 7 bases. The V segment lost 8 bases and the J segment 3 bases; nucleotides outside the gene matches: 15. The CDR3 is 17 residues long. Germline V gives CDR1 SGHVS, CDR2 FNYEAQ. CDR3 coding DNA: TGTGCCAGCTCCTTCGCCCCCGGGACAGACTACACCGGGGAGCTGTTTTTT. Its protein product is CASSFAPGTDYTGELFF.